This T cell receptor (beta chain) is from a study of cytomegalovirus exposure and HLA in healthy donors. Germline CDR1 and CDR2: SGHTA and FQGNSA. The V end lost 5 bases, the J end lost 2 bases, and 19 bases lay between the germline ends. The CDR3 covers 17 residues. General study findings and limits: CMV serostatus alone was available as immune exposure information. Most likely, a cluster of highly shared sequence variants arose as a sequencing artifact. A later analysis reportedly found fewer N-insertions in an Asian-associated ancestry cluster than the roughly 700-donor mean.

60 Vbeta and 13 Jbeta primers were used in PCR. Measured with immunoSEQ multiplex PCR; TCRdb has only the in-frame clones, and not every one. The data show 100,000 to 150,000 clones, and the top ten clones hold about 2.2%. Nominally healthy donors provided the samples, though records likely missed some immune exposures. Note on this clone: The antigen remains unidentified.

The TCR sequence derives from a man aged 35-49 years in good health and CMV-seronegative. The sequenced material came from PBMCs. This sequence joins TRBV7-2 and TRBJ1-5; no firm D call. Here the CDR3 reads CASSPSGGGGGNQPQHF. CDR3 nucleotides: TGTGCCAGCAGCCCTTCCGGCGGCGGCGGGGGCAATCAGCCCCAGCATTTT.